The sequence of this TCR beta chain was determined in a study of T cell repertoires in cytomegalovirus infection. CDR3 size: 15 residues. Germline V lookup: CDR1 DFQATT, CDR2 SNEGSKA (reference sequence). V was pared by 6 bases and J by 4 bases, with 14 bases of the junction left unmatched. TCRdb analysed the reads with MiXCR anew, one entry per CDR3 protein. The data show 400,000 to 550,000 distinct CDR3 sequences, with 11% seen just once and roughly a tenth held by the top ten. This clonotype was counted between two and nine times. The source material was PBMCs. The chain is built from TRBV20-1 and TRBJ2-7, with TRBD2 matching 8 bases. This receptor was taken from a human donor in good health (CMV status not recorded). Some clones in this sample may be carry-over from other donors' samples. The CDR3 here is CSARGGAGRLYEQYF. Written as DNA, the CDR3 is TGCAGTGCCCGGGGGGGCGCGGGACGTTTATACGAGCAGTACTTC.